The 30 T cell receptor beta chains below come from one sample, sequenced in a study of shared clonotypes between healthy human individuals. TCRdb's copy holds only in-frame clones and misses some; the assay was immunoSEQ multiplex PCR. The sample carries about a million clones, approximately 80% recorded once. Sequencing was done on a sample of memory CD4+ T cells from PBMCs. Subset defined: CD45RA-negative fraction. These TCRs come from a man aged 18 to 29 in good health. Some clones in this sample may be carry-over from other donors' samples.

The chain combines TRBV18 with TRBJ2-7; D possibly corresponds to TRBD1 (6 bases). The CDR3 runs to 20 residues. From germline, CDR1 is KGHSH and CDR2 LQKENI. V shed 3 bases and J shed 0 bases, with 27 bases lying between them. CDR3 amino acids: CASSPSGYLRTANPSYEQYF. CDR3 sequence (DNA): TGTGCCAGCTCACCCTCAGGATACCTCAGGACAGCCAATCCCTCCTACGAGCAGTACTTC.

This clone was observed once. The chain combines TRBV1 with TRBJ2-5; the D call in the table, TRBD2, was not verified against the DNA. TRBV1 is a recognized pseudogene. CDR3 length: 18 amino acids. For the CDR3, the DNA is TGCACCAGCAGCCAGAGGGGAACTAGCGGGAGGGCGTCGAAGACCCAGTACTTC. This sequence encodes CTSSQRGTSGRASKTQYF.

This chain uses TRBV28 with TRBJ2-1, with D possibly being TRBD2 (6 bases). Germline CDR1 MDHEN, CDR2 SYDVKM. The V gene lost 3 bases and the J gene lost 12 bases, with 21 bases spanning the gap. The CDR3 is 15 amino acids. The CDR3, as DNA: TGTGCCAGCAGTTTCGGTCGAGCGGGTGAGATCGGGCAGTTCTTC. Protein: CASSFGRAGEIGQFF.

The CDR3 loop is CASRAGSNTGELFF. CDR3 coding DNA: TGTGCCAGCAGGGCGGGGTCGAACACCGGGGAGCTGTTTTTT. J is TRBJ2-2 and V is TRBV7-2; perhaps TRBD2 as D (6 bases). Germline assignment: CDR1 SGHTA and CDR2 FQGNSA. This CDR3 is built from 14 residues. Trimming shortened V by 6 bases and J by 0 bases, and 8 bases separated the two germline ends. The complete variable domain, with remaining parts taken from reference TRBV7-2 and TRBJ2-2, reads GAGVSQSPSNKVTEKGKDVELRCDPISGHTALYWYRQSLGQGLEFLIYFQGNSAPDKSGLPSDRFSAERTGGSVSTLTIQRTQQEDSAVYLCASRAGSNTGELFFGEGSRLTVL.

The chain uses TRBV5-1 and TRBJ1-1, with TRBD1 as a possible D gene (5 bases). V was trimmed by 0 bases and J by 0 bases, leaving 12 bases between them. The CDR3 consists of 16 residues. Germline V gene sequence: CDR1 SGHRS, CDR2 YFSETQ. The CDR3 DNA is TGCGCCAGCAGCTTGGGTGGGGGGAACATGAACACTGAAGCTTTCTTT. Translation: CASSLGGGNMNTEAFF.

This clone is a singleton in its sample. The chain couples TRBV7-9 to TRBJ1-6; D might be TRBD1 (5 bases). Trimming removed 2 bases at V and 11 bases at J, with 19 bases between. CDR1 is SEHNR, CDR2 FQNEAQ, per germline (reference sequence). The CDR3 covers 16 residues. In nucleotides, the CDR3 is TGTGCCAGCAGCTTACTCGGGGCAGGTCAAGGCCCACCCCTCCACTTT. Its protein is CASSLLGAGQGPPLHF.

In this sample, this clone turned up a few times. The chain carries TRBV27 and TRBJ2-1; 12 bases line up with TRBD2. The germline CDR1 and CDR2 sequences are MNHEY and SMNVEV (reference sequence). The CDR3 loop spans 16 amino acids. V dropped 3 bases and J dropped 8; count of bases not matched to a gene: 8. The CDR3 DNA is TGTGCCAGCAGTTTCCTGCTAGCGGGAGGGCAAGATGAGCAGTTCTTC. This sequence encodes CASSFLLAGGQDEQFF.

The chain employs TRBV2 and TRBJ2-1; 8 bases are shared with TRBD2. The germline V gene has CDR1 SNHLY and CDR2 FYNNEI. V lost 7 bases and J lost 5; bases outside the gene matches: 7. CDR3 size: 14 residues. The CDR3 DNA sequence: TGTGCCAGCAAGAGCGGGAGTGTCAACAATGAGCAGTTCTTC. Translating gives CASKSGSVNNEQFF.

This clone was picked up a small number of times. The gene calls are TRBV13 and TRBJ2-2, with D perhaps matching TRBD1 or TRBD2 (5 bases each). The CDR3 contains 17 residues. Germline-derived CDR1 and CDR2 are PRHDT and FYEKMQ (reference sequence). V was trimmed by 0 bases and J by 2 bases, leaving 13 bases between them. The chain's CDR3 is CASSLGLGTLNTGELFF. The CDR3 DNA reads TGTGCCAGCAGCTTAGGCCTAGGGACGCTAAACACCGGGGAGCTGTTTTTT.

The V and J genes are TRBV29-1 and TRBJ1-5; no reliable D call. V lost 4 bases and J 3 bases, leaving 7 bases between the germline ends. CDR1 is SQVTM, CDR2 ANQGSEA, per germline. The CDR3 has 12 amino acids. The CDR3 protein is CSVGQFNQPQHF. As DNA, the CDR3 is TGCAGCGTTGGTCAGTTCAATCAGCCCCAGCATTTT.

The chain combines TRBV9 with TRBJ1-2; 10 bases are a match to TRBD1. After removal of 3 bases from V and 3 bases from J, the junction contained 5 bases not matched to a gene. The V gene's germline CDR1 is SGDLS and CDR2 YYNGEE. CDR3 length: 15 residues. The CDR3 DNA follows: TGTGCCAGCAGCGGGAGACAGGGGGCTTACTATGGCTACACCTTC. This gives the protein CASSGRQGAYYGYTF.

The rearrangement uses TRBV13 and TRBJ2-3; the D is unclear. There are 14 residues in the CDR3. V was pared by 1 base and J by 5 bases, with 10 bases between. Germline V gene data show CDR1 as PRHDT and CDR2 as FYEKMQ (reference sequence). CDR3 nucleotides: TGTGCCAGCAGCTTAGTAGCTGTGCAAGATACGCAGTATTTT. The encoded protein is CASSLVAVQDTQYF.

The V call is TRBV14, the J call TRBJ2-3; D call uncertain. V gave up 4 bases and J gave up 1 base, with 3 bases separating them. The length of the CDR3 is 12 residues. CDR1 and CDR2 (germline): SGHDN, FVKESK. This CDR3 is CASSLRTDTQYF. DNA for the CDR3: TGTGCCAGCAGCCTTCGCACAGATACGCAGTATTTT.

Turning to this clone: One base away lies a much larger clone, so this may be a sequencing read error. This chain uses TRBV28 with TRBJ1-1; D gene ambiguous. The germline V gene encodes CDR1 MDHEN and CDR2 SYDVKM. This CDR3 comprises 11 residues. V was cut by 3 bases and J by 6 bases, with 5 bases left in between. The CDR3 protein is CASSLYAEAFF. The CDR3 coding sequence is TGTGCCAGCAGTTTGTACGCTGAAGCTTTCTTT.

The rearrangement links TRBV5-1 to TRBJ1-3, with 8 bases aligning to TRBD1. CDR3 length equals 14 residues. The trim removed 4 bases at V and 8 bases at J, leaving 8 bases unmatched. In germline, CDR1 is SGHRS, CDR2 YFSETQ. Here the CDR3 DNA reads TGCGCCAGCAGCCCGGACAGGGCGGGAGACACCATATATTTT. This codes for CASSPDRAGDTIYF.

The rearrangement links TRBV27 to TRBJ2-7, with 12 positions matching TRBD1. Germline CDR1 MNHEY, CDR2 SMNVEV (reference sequence). The CDR3 is made up of 18 amino acids. V dropped 5 bases and J dropped 2; count of bases not matched to a gene: 13. The CDR3 region is CASSRRGQGALPTYEQYF. DNA for the CDR3: TGTGCCAGCAGTAGAAGGGGACAGGGGGCGCTGCCTACCTACGAGCAGTACTTC.

The CDR3 DNA sequence: TGTGCCAGCAGCCTCAGGGGCGAGCAGTTCTTC. This sequence encodes CASSLRGEQFF. The chain employs TRBV6-1 and TRBJ2-1; tentative D call: TRBD1 (6 bases). In germline, CDR1 is MNHNS, CDR2 SASEGT. The CDR3 contains 11 residues. Trimming left V 6 bases short and J 10 bases short, with 10 bases between.

The J gene is TRBJ1-5, the V gene TRBV19, with 7 bases lining up with TRBD1. CDR1 is LNHDA and CDR2 is SQIVND in the germline V gene (reference sequence). The CDR3 is 15 amino acids. V trimming: 5 bases; J trimming: 7 bases; junction bases outside the gene matches: 11. The CDR3 DNA follows: TGTGCCAGTAGTCCTCCCGACAGGGACGGCCAGCCCCAGCATTTT. The encoded protein is CASSPPDRDGQPQHF.

V gene TRBV28 combines with J gene TRBJ2-1; D not resolved. Trimming shortened V by 7 bases and J by 4 bases, and 8 bases separated the two germline ends. In germline, CDR1 is MDHEN, CDR2 SYDVKM. CDR3 length: 12 residues. CDR3 bases: TGTGCCAGCAAGGACCCATACAATGAGCAGTTCTTC. The encoded protein is CASKDPYNEQFF.

This sequence joins TRBV28 and TRBJ2-1; the match to TRBD2 covers 8 bases. Per germline, CDR1 MDHEN and CDR2 SYDVKM. V was clipped by 4 bases and J by 0 bases; unmatched bases: 5. The length of the CDR3 is 16 residues. CDR3 sequence (DNA): TGTGCCAGCAGTTCACTAGCGGCTGTCTCCTACAATGAGCAGTTCTTC. It codes for CASSSLAAVSYNEQFF.

The CDR3 DNA is TGTGCCAGCAGCGCGAGTGGCCGGGTGGGAAATTCACCCCTCCACTTT. It codes for CASSASGRVGNSPLHF. The chain uses TRBV7-8 and TRBJ1-6; no clear D gene. V was pared by 5 bases and J by 7 bases, with 18 bases between. Germline loops: CDR1 SGHVS, CDR2 FQNEAQ. CDR3 size: 16 residues.

V is TRBV19 and J is TRBJ2-3; D not certain. The CDR3 spans 13 residues. CDR1 LNHDA and CDR2 SQIVND come from the germline V gene (reference sequence). V shed 1 base and J shed 2 bases, with 4 bases lying between them. For the CDR3, the DNA is TGTGCCAGTAGTATAGGGTACACAGATACGCAGTATTTT. Protein: CASSIGYTDTQYF.

This clone appeared a few times. The chain employs TRBV18 and TRBJ1-2; no clear D gene. V gave up 2 bases and J gave up 0 bases, with 10 bases separating them. Looked up from germline, CDR1 is KGHSH and CDR2 is LQKENI. This CDR3 is built from 15 residues. CDR3 amino acids: CASSPTDLANYGYTF. The CDR3 DNA sequence: TGTGCCAGCTCACCAACGGATTTAGCTAACTATGGCTACACCTTC. The entire variable domain, with the rest obtained from reference TRBV18 and TRBJ1-2, is as follows: NAGVMQNPRHLVRRRGQEARLRCSPMKGHSHVYWYRQLPEEGLKFMVYLQKENIIDESGMPKERFSAEFPKEGPSILRIQQVVRGDSAAYFCASSPTDLANYGYTFGSGTRLTVV.

The chain is built from TRBV6-5 and TRBJ1-1; unclear D gene. With 6 bases removed from V and 8 bases from J, the gap between germline ends came to 13 bases. The CDR3 is made up of 12 amino acids. Germline lookup yields CDR1 MNHEY and CDR2 SVGAGI. The CDR3 here is CASSHPLGEAFF. The CDR3 region has the DNA TGTGCCAGCAGCCACCCGCTGGGGGAAGCTTTCTTT.

This clone appeared a few times. CDR3: CASSPGTGNQETQYF. CDR3 coding DNA: TGTGCCAGCAGTCCCGGGACAGGAAACCAAGAGACCCAGTACTTC. This rearrangement joins TRBV28 to TRBJ2-5; 8 bases line up with TRBD1. The CDR3 has 15 residues. Germline V lookup: CDR1 MDHEN, CDR2 SYDVKM. The V gene end was trimmed by 5 bases and the J gene end by 0 bases; junction bases not matched to a gene: 5.

The genes are TRBV12-5 and TRBJ2-1; no clear D gene. CDR1 and CDR2 from the germline V gene are LGHNT and FRNRAP. V was cut by 1 base and J by 5 bases, with 6 bases left in between. There are 13 residues in the CDR3. The CDR3 sequence is CASGLGVNNEQFF. DNA for the CDR3: TGTGCTAGTGGTTTGGGGGTGAACAATGAGCAGTTCTTC.

CDR3 protein: CASSTYLGSSNGNTEAFF. The CDR3 nucleotides read TGCGCCAGCAGCACTTATTTGGGATCCTCAAATGGGAACACTGAAGCTTTCTTT. The rearrangement joins TRBV5-1 to TRBJ1-1; D remains unclear. The V end lost 4 bases, the J end lost 1 base, and 23 bases lay between the germline ends. The CDR3 is 18 amino acids. Germline CDR1 SGHRS, CDR2 YFSETQ.

This chain connects TRBV6-1 to TRBJ2-2; no definite D call. The CDR3 is made up of 12 amino acids. Germline V lookup: CDR1 MNHNS, CDR2 SASEGT. The germline V and J ends were trimmed by 5 bases and 6 bases, with 7 bases remaining between them. CDR3 region: CASSSFSGELFF. In nucleotides, the CDR3 is TGTGCCAGCAGTAGCTTTTCCGGGGAGCTGTTTTTT.

The V call is TRBV9, the J call TRBJ2-3, with TRBD2 matching 8 bases. The CDR3 has 16 amino acids. With V trimmed by 3 bases and J by 4 bases, 10 bases remained unmatched. Germline CDR1 is SGDLS and CDR2 is YYNGEE. This CDR3 is CASSAGGGVGSDTQYF. The CDR3 bases are TGTGCCAGCAGCGCGGGAGGGGGAGTCGGGTCAGATACGCAGTATTTT.

The chain is built from TRBV10-3 and TRBJ1-6; D possibly corresponds to TRBD1 (6 bases). From germline, CDR1 is ENHRY and CDR2 SYGVKD. Trimming took 6 bases from V and 6 from J, leaving 12 bases between them. The CDR3 is 14 amino acids. As DNA, the CDR3 is TGTGCCATCAGCTATACAGGGATTAATTCACCCCTCCACTTT. Its translation: CAISYTGINSPLHF.